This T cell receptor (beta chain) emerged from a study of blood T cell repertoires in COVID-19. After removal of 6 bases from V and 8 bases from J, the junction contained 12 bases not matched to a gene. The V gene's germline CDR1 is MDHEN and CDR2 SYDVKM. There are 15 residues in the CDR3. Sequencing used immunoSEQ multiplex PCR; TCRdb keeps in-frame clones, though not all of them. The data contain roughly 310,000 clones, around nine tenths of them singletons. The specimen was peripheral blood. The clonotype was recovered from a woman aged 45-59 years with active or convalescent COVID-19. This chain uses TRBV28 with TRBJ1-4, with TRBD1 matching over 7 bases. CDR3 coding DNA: TGTGCCAGCAGGTCCTCAGGGGGGTATTGGGAAAAACTGTTTTTT. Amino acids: CASRSSGGYWEKLFF.